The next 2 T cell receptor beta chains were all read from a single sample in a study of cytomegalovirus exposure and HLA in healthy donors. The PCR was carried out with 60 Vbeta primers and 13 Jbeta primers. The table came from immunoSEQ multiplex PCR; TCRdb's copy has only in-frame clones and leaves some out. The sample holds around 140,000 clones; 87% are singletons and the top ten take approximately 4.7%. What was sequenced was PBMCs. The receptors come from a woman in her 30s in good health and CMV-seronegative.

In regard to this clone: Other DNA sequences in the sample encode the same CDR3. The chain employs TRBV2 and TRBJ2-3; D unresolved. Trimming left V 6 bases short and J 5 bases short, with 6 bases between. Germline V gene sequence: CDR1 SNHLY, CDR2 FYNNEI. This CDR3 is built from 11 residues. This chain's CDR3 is CASSELDTQYF. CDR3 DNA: TGTGCCAGCAGCGAACTAGATACGCAGTATTTT.

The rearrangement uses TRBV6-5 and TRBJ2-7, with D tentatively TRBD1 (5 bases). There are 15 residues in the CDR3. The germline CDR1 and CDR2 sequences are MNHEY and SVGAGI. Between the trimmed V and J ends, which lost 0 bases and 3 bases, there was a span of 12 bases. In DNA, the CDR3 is TGTGCCAGCAGTTACTCGTACAGGTTTGACTACGAGCAGTACTTC. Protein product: CASSYSYRFDYEQYF.